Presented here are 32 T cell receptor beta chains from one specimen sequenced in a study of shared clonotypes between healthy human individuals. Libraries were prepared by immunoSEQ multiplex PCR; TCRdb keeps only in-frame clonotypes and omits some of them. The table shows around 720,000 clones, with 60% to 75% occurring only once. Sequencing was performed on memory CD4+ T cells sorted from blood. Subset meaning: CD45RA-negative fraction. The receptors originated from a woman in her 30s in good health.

This CDR3 is CASSLREGIYGYTF. The CDR3 bases are TGCGCCAGCAGCTTGAGGGAGGGGATCTATGGCTACACCTTC. The gene calls are TRBV5-1 and TRBJ1-2; tentatively, D is TRBD1 (5 bases). The CDR3 is made up of 14 amino acids. The germline V and J ends were trimmed by 1 base and 4 bases, with 11 bases remaining between them. Germline V gives CDR1 SGHRS, CDR2 YFSETQ.

CDR3 bases: TGCAGCTTTAACCGACAGTCCCACACTGAAGCTTTCTTT. This codes for CSFNRQSHTEAFF. The chain combines TRBV29-1 with TRBJ1-1; tentatively, D is TRBD1 (5 bases). Trimming took off 8 bases at V and 3 bases at J, with 16 bases between the two ends. This CDR3 is 13 amino acids long. The germline CDR1 and CDR2 sequences are SQVTM and ANQGSEA.

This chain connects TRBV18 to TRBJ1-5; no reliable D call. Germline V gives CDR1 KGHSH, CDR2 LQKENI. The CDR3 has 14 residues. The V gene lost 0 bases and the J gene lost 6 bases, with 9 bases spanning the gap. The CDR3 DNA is TGTGCCAGCTCACCACCGGGCCCCGGTCAGCCCCAGCATTTT. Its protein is CASSPPGPGQPQHF.

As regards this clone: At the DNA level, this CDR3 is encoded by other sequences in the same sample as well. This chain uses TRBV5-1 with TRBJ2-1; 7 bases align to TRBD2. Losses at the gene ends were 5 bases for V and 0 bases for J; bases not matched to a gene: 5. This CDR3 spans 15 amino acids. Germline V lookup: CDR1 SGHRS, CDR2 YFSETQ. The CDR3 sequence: CASSLSSGSYNEQFF. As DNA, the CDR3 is TGCGCCAGCAGTCTTTCTAGCGGCTCCTACAATGAGCAGTTCTTC. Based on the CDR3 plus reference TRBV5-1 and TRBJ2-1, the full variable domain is KAGVTQTPRYLIKTRGQQVTLSCSPISGHRSVSWYQQTPGQGLQFLFEYFSETQRNKGNFPGRFSGRQFSNSRSEMNVSTLELGDSALYLCASSLSSGSYNEQFFGPGTRLTVL.

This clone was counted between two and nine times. The CDR3 here is CASTLTGGSPSTDTQYF. The CDR3 region has the DNA TGCGCCAGCACGCTGACAGGGGGTTCTCCTAGCACAGATACGCAGTATTTT. The genes are TRBV5-1 and TRBJ2-3, with TRBD1 identical over 9 bases. The germline CDR1 and CDR2 sequences are SGHRS and YFSETQ. The CDR3 contains 17 residues. V was pared by 6 bases and J by 0 bases, with 11 bases of the junction left unmatched. The full variable domain, in which reference TRBV5-1 and TRBJ2-3 provide the parts outside the CDR3, is KAGVTQTPRYLIKTRGQQVTLSCSPISGHRSVSWYQQTPGQGLQFLFEYFSETQRNKGNFPGRFSGRQFSNSRSEMNVSTLELGDSALYLCASTLTGGSPSTDTQYFGPGTRLTVL.

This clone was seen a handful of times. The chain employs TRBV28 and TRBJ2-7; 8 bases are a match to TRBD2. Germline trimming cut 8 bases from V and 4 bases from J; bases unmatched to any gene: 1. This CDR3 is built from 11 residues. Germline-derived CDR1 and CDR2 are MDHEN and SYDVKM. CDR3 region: CASASGYEQYF. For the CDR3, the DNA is TGTGCCAGCGCTAGCGGGTACGAGCAGTACTTC.

The DNA for the CDR3 is TGTGCCAGCAGTGCGGGGACAGTGATCGAGGTGGAGACCCAGTACTTC. This sequence encodes CASSAGTVIEVETQYF. This rearrangement joins TRBV6-1 to TRBJ2-5; 7 bases are a match to TRBD1. Unmatched junction bases numbered 13, after V lost 4 bases and J lost 5 bases. The germline V gene has CDR1 MNHNS and CDR2 SASEGT. The CDR3 has 16 residues.

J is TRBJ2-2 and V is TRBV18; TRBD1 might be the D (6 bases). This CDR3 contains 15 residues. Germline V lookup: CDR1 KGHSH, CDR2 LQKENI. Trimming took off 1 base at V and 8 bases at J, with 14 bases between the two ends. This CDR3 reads CASSPRSDSAGELFF. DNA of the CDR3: TGTGCCAGCTCACCACGTTCGGACAGCGCGGGGGAGCTGTTTTTT. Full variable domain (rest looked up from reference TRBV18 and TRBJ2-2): NAGVMQNPRHLVRRRGQEARLRCSPMKGHSHVYWYRQLPEEGLKFMVYLQKENIIDESGMPKERFSAEFPKEGPSILRIQQVVRGDSAAYFCASSPRSDSAGELFFGEGSRLTVL.

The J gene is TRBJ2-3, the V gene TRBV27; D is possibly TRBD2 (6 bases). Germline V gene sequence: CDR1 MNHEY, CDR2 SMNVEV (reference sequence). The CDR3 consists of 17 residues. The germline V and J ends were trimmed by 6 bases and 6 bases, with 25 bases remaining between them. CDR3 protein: CASRTGLRSPTRDTQYF. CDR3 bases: TGTGCCAGCAGGACGGGACTCCGAAGCCCGACGCGTGATACGCAGTATTTT.

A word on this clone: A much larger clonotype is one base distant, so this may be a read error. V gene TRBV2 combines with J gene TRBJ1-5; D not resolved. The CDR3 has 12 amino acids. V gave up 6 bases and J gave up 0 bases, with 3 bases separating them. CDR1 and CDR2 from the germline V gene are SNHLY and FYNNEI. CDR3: CASRFSNQPQHF. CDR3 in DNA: TGTGCCAGCAGGTTTAGCAATCAGCCCCAGCATTTT.

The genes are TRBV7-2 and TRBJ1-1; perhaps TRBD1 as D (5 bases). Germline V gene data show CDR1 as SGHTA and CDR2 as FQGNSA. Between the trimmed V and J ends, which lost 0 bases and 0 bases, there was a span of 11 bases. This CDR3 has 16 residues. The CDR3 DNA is TGTGCCAGCAGCTTAGCACCGGGGCGGCTGAACACTGAAGCTTTCTTT. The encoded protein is CASSLAPGRLNTEAFF.

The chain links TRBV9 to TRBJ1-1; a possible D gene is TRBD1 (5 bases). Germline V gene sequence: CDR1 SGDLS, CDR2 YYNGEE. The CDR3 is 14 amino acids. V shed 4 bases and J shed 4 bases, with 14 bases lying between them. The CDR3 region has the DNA TGTGCCAGCAGCCCTGAGGGGAGAGGCACTGAAGCTTTCTTT. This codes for CASSPEGRGTEAFF.

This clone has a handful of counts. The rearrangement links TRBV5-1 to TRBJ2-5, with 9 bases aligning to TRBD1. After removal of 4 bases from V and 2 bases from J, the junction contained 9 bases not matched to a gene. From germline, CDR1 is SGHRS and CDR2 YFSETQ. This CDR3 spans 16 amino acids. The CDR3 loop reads CASSHPPGQGQETQYF. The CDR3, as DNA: TGCGCCAGCAGCCACCCCCCGGGACAGGGACAAGAGACCCAGTACTTC.

The CDR3 DNA follows: TGTGCCAGCACCTCAGGGACTCGCACCGGGGAGCTGTTTTTT. This translates into CASTSGTRTGELFF. The chain carries TRBV27 and TRBJ2-2; tentative D call: TRBD2 (6 bases). There are 14 residues in the CDR3. With 7 bases removed from V and 4 bases from J, the gap between germline ends came to 13 bases. Germline lookup yields CDR1 MNHEY and CDR2 SMNVEV (reference sequence).

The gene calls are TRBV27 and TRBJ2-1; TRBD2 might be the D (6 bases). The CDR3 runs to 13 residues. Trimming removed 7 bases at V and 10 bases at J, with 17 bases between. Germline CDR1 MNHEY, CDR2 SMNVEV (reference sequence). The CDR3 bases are TGTGCCAGCACCAAACCCCAGGGAGGCGAGCAGTTCTTC. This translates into CASTKPQGGEQFF.

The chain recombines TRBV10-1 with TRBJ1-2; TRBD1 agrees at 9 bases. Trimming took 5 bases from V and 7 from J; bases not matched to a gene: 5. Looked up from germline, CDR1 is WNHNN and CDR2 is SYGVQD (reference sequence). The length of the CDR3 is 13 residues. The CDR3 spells CASSPGQGPGYTF. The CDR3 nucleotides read TGCGCCAGCAGTCCCGGACAGGGGCCTGGCTACACCTTC.

The CDR3 DNA reads as TGTGAAACCGGGACTATGGGCGGGGAGCTGTTTTTT. Translation gives CETGTMGGELFF. The chain employs TRBV27 and TRBJ2-2; 7 positions agree with TRBD2. Germline V lookup: CDR1 MNHEY, CDR2 SMNVEV (reference sequence). The CDR3 runs 12 residues.

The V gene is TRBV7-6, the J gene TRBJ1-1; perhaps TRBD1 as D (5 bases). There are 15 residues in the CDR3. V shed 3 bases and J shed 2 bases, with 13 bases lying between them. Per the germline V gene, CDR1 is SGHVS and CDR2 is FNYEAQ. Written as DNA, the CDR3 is TGTGCCAGCAGCTTTGATGGGACCCTCAACACTGAAGCTTTCTTT. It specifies CASSFDGTLNTEAFF.

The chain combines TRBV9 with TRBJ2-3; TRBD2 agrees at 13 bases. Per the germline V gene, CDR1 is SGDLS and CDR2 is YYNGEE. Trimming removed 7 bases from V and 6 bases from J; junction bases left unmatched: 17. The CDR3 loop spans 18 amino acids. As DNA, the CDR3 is TGTGCCAGCGGGGTGTCCGGGACTAGCGGGATCAGGGCGGATACGCAGTATTTT. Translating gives CASGVSGTSGIRADTQYF.

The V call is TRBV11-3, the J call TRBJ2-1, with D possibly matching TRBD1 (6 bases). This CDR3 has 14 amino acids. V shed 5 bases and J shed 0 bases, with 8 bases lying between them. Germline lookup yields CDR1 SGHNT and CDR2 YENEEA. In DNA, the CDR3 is TGTGCCAGCAGCGCGGACAGCTCCTACAATGAGCAGTTCTTC. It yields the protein CASSADSSYNEQFF.

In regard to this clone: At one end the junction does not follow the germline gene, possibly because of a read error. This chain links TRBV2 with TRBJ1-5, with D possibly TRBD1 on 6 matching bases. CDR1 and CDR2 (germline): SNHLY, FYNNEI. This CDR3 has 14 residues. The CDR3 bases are TGTGCCAGCGGTGACAGGTGGGGGGGTCAGCCCCAGCATTTT. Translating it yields CASGDRWGGQPQHF.

CDR3 nucleotides: TGTGCCAGCACCTACGGGGAAGCTTCCTACGAGCAGTACTTC. As protein: CASTYGEASYEQYF. The chain couples TRBV6-6 to TRBJ2-7; TRBD2 might be the D (5 bases). The CDR3 is made up of 14 amino acids. From germline, CDR1 is MNHNY and CDR2 SVGAGI (reference sequence). Trimming stripped 7 bases from V and 1 base from J, with 14 bases between.

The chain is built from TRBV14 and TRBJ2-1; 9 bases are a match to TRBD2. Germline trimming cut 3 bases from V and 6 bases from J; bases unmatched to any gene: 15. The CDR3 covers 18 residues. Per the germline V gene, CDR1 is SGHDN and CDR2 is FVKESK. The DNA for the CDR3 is TGTGCCAGCAGCCACCTACCGGGACTAGCCCCTTCAGTCAATGAGCAGTTCTTC. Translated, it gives CASSHLPGLAPSVNEQFF.

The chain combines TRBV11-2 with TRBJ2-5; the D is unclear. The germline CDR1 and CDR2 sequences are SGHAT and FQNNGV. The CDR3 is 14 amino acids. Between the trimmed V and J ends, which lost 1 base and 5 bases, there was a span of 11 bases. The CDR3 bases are TGTGCCAGCAGCTTAGCCGGTAGACGGGAGACCCAGTACTTC. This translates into CASSLAGRRETQYF.

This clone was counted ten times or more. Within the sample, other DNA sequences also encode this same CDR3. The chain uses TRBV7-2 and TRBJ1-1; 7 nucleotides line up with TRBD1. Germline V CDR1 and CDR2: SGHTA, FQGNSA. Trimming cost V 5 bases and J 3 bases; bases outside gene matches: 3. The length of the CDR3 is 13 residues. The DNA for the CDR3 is TGTGCCAGCAGCCCCCAGGGGGACACTGAAGCTTTCTTT. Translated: CASSPQGDTEAFF.

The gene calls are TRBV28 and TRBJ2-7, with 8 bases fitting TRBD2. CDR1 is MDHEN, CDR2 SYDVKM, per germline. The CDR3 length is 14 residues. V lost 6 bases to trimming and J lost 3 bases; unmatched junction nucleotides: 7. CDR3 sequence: CASSPRGVGYEQYF. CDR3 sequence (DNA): TGTGCCAGCAGCCCGCGGGGGGTAGGCTACGAGCAGTACTTC.

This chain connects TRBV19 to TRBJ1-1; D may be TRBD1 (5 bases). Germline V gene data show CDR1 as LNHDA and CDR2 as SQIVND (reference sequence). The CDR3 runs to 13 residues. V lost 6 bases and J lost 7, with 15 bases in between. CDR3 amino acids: CASRDTGLGEAFF. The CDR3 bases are TGTGCCAGTAGGGATACGGGACTAGGTGAAGCTTTCTTT. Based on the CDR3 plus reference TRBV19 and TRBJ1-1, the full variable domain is DGGITQSPKYLFRKEGQNVTLSCEQNLNHDAMYWYRQDPGQGLRLIYYSQIVNDFQKGDIAEGYSVSREKKESFPLTVTSAQKNPTAFYLCASRDTGLGEAFFGQGTRLTVV.

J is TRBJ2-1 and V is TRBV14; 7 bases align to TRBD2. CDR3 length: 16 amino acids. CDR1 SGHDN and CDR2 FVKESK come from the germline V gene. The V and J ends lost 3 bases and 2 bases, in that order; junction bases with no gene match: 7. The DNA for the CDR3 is TGTGCCAGCAGCCAGCCTAGCGGTGGAACCTACAATGAGCAGTTCTTC. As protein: CASSQPSGGTYNEQFF. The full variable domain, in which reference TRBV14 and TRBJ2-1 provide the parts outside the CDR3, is EAGVTQFPSHSVIEKGQTVTLRCDPISGHDNLYWYRRVMGKEIKFLLHFVKESKQDESGMPNNRFLAERTGGTYSTLKVQPAELEDSGVYFCASSQPSGGTYNEQFFGPGTRLTVL.

Here the CDR3 DNA reads TGTGCCAGTAGCCTAAACCGGGACAGGGAGACAGATACGCAGTATTTT. This translates into CASSLNRDRETDTQYF. The V and J genes are TRBV19 and TRBJ2-3; 9 nucleotides align to TRBD1. With 6 bases clipped from V and 3 bases from J, the junction kept 10 bases outside the gene matches. CDR1 LNHDA and CDR2 SQIVND come from the germline V gene (reference sequence). This CDR3 comprises 16 residues.

CDR3 DNA sequence: TGTGCCAGCGGCCAGGCAAGCTCCTACAATGAGCAGTTCTTC. Its protein is CASGQASSYNEQFF. The J gene is TRBJ2-1, the V gene TRBV2; D unresolved. From germline, CDR1 is SNHLY and CDR2 FYNNEI. Trimming removed 8 bases from V and 0 bases from J, with 11 bases in between. This CDR3 region has 14 residues.

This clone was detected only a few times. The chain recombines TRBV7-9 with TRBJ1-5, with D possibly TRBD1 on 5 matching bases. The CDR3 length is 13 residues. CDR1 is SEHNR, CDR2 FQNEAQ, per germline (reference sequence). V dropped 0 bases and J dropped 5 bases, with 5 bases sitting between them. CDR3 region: CASSLAGDQPQHF. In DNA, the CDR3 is TGTGCCAGCAGCTTAGCGGGGGATCAGCCCCAGCATTTT.

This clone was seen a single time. The CDR3 nucleotides are TGTGCCAGCAGTTCTCAGGACAGGGCGGGCGACGGCTACACCTTC. It encodes CASSSQDRAGDGYTF. The rearrangement links TRBV27 to TRBJ1-2; 8 positions match TRBD1. With 4 bases clipped from V and 8 bases from J, the junction kept 12 bases outside the gene matches. Per the germline V gene, CDR1 is MNHEY and CDR2 is SMNVEV (reference sequence). The CDR3 spans 15 residues.